This is a list of T cell receptor beta chains from one sample in a study of CD8 T cell repertoires and HIV-1 epitope variants. Assay: immunoSEQ multiplex PCR; the TCRdb copy retains only in-frame clones and omits some. The data contain roughly 4,100 clones, approximately 71% of them singletons. These receptors lack a known antigen. The sample comprised cultured CD8+ T cells derived from PBMCs. The source is a male donor with HIV. Both conserved end residues are trimmed from each CDR3.

J gene | V gene | CDR3 protein
TRBJ1-1 | TRBV7-3 | ASSPFGGDTEAF
TRBJ2-1 | TRBV5-1 | ASSLEPSGSKNNEQF
TRBJ1-1 | TRBV5-4 | ASSFGGTEAF
TRBJ2-2 | TRBV9 | ASSQNTGELF
TRBJ2-2 | TRBV10-1 | ASSEGRETGELF
TRBJ2-7 | TRBV7-9 | ASSLAGLGQGAYEQY
TRBJ1-1 | TRBV19 | ASSRPPGTGVHTEAF
TRBJ1-2 | TRBV6-5 | ASSLDNIYGYT
TRBJ2-1 | TRBV9 | ASSVEASSYNEQF
TRBJ1-5 | TRBV5-5 | ASSPRLNQPQH
TRBJ2-1 | TRBV11-2 | ASSVRGTSPYNEQF
TRBJ2-2 | TRBV27 | ASSDKAGGTGELF
TRBJ2-7 | TRBV7-9 | ASSLEGTGLYEQY
TRBJ2-3 | TRBV5-6 | ASSLLTDTQY
TRBJ1-5 | TRBV28 | ASSFRGGNQPQH
TRBJ1-2 | TRBV7-3 | ASSLIAGDYGYT
TRBJ2-3 | TRBV5-8 | ASSPTSGVATDTQY
TRBJ2-2 | TRBV2 | ASSEFQGQDTGELF
TRBJ2-7 | TRBV6-6 | ASSLGQDGQY
TRBJ2-7 | TRBV27 | ASGREYEQY
TRBJ2-5 | TRBV6-6 | ASSRRGGAQETQY
TRBJ2-7 | TRBV5-4 | ASSPQQGATYEQY
TRBJ2-7 | TRBV7-8 | ASSSRGDFYEQY
TRBJ2-1 | TRBV19 | ASSFVAGEQF
TRBJ2-3 | TRBV11-2 | ASSRTGATTDTQY
TRBJ2-3 | TRBV5-4 | ASSLSAGDPDTQY
TRBJ2-7 | TRBV27 | ASSLKGPRGLAGDYEQY
TRBJ2-2 | TRBV19 | ASSIVATSGELF
TRBJ2-3 | TRBV27 | ASSLSIGPTDTQY
TRBJ2-7 | TRBV2 | AKGGQGNTWWGEQY
TRBJ1-1 | TRBV15 | ATSRGTSTNTEAF
TRBJ2-4 | TRBV7-2 | ASSLDGANIQY
TRBJ2-7 | TRBV4-2 | ASSPQGIYEQY
TRBJ2-3 | TRBV7-6 | ASSFSRGTGTLTDTQY
TRBJ2-2 | TRBV28 | ASQKDLDEAGELF
TRBJ2-7 | TRBV6-5 | AIRLGGSYEQY
TRBJ2-7 | TRBV28 | ASSPEAGVSEQY
TRBJ1-2 | TRBV2 | ASNGDLGRGNYGYT
TRBJ1-6 | TRBV6-5 | ASSYSSSSYNSPLH
TRBJ2-5 | TRBV6-6 | ASTGTGAWETQY
TRBJ2-7 | TRBV4-1 | ASSQGTSNEQY
TRBJ2-7 | TRBV29-1 | SVQGSYEQY
TRBJ2-7 | TRBV19 | ASSKGLAGESYEQY
TRBJ2-7 | TRBV28 | ASSLYGSYEQY
TRBJ2-7 | TRBV7-6 | ASSLGGLGSSGPAYEQY
TRBJ2-2 | TRBV6-1 | ASSGLAGAGELF
TRBJ2-3 | TRBV4-1 | ASSQEGQRTDTQY
TRBJ2-7 | TRBV7-9 | ASSTPGTTYEQY
TRBJ1-5 | TRBV27 | ASSLLGGTGGRSNQPQH
TRBJ1-5 | TRBV30 | AWSVGIGTGSNQPQH
TRBJ2-3 | TRBV7-6 | ASSPGQGNTDTQY